The 24 T cell receptor beta chains below all came from one sample that was sequenced in a study of shared clonotypes between healthy human individuals. Naive CD8 cells lacked CD45RO and underwent positive selection for CCR7, leaving out terminally differentiated effector memory CD45RA+ cells. The protocol was immunoSEQ multiplex PCR, while the TCRdb copy is restricted to in-frame clones and leaves out a portion. The sample has fewer than 1 million clones, approximately 97% seen once. Sequenced material: naive CD8+ T cells sorted from blood. These receptors all stem from a man aged 25-45 years in good health.

CDR3 protein: CASSPGLTYEQYF. The DNA of the CDR3 is TGCGCCAGCAGCCCGGGACTTACCTACGAGCAGTACTTC. The chain couples TRBV4-3 to TRBJ2-7, with a possible D match to TRBD2 (6 bases). Germline CDR1 is LGHNA and CDR2 is YSLEER. The CDR3 sequence is 13 residues long. V gave up 4 bases and J gave up 2 bases, with 9 bases separating them.

This rearrangement joins TRBV6-1 to TRBJ2-5, with TRBD1 matching over 8 bases. J lost 0 bases, V lost 1 base, and 4 bases had no gene match. The CDR3 has 16 amino acids. CDR1 MNHNS and CDR2 SASEGT come from the germline V gene. The chain's CDR3 is CASSEGPGGNQETQYF. CDR3 in DNA: TGTGCCAGCAGTGAAGGCCCAGGGGGCAACCAAGAGACCCAGTACTTC.

The V call is TRBV28, the J call TRBJ2-1; 7 positions agree with TRBD1. V was pared by 6 bases and J by 0 bases, with 14 bases of the junction left unmatched. Germline V CDR1 and CDR2: MDHEN, SYDVKM. This CDR3 region has 18 residues. The CDR3 loop reads CASSLRDSLFSSYNEQFF. CDR3 in DNA: TGTGCCAGCAGCCTCCGGGACAGTTTATTTAGCTCCTACAATGAGCAGTTCTTC.

This chain joins TRBV5-6 and TRBJ2-7; D unresolved. V gave up 5 bases and J gave up 4 bases, with 16 bases separating them. This CDR3 has 14 residues. Germline V gives CDR1 SGHDT, CDR2 YYEEEE. Here the CDR3 reads CASSSGGSGYEQYF. The CDR3 coding sequence is TGTGCCAGCAGTTCAGGTGGGTCAGGATACGAGCAGTACTTC.

The genes are TRBV5-5 and TRBJ2-3, with D hard to call. The CDR3 consists of 18 residues. Looked up from germline, CDR1 is SGHKS and CDR2 is YYEKEE (reference sequence). V was cut by 0 bases and J by 0 bases, with 17 bases left in between. The CDR3: CASSLAMGGVHSTDTQYF. In nucleotides, the CDR3 is TGTGCCAGCAGCTTGGCCATGGGCGGAGTGCATAGCACAGATACGCAGTATTTT.

V gene TRBV7-8 combines with J gene TRBJ2-3, with TRBD2 matching 13 bases. In germline, CDR1 is SGHVS, CDR2 FQNEAQ. The V gene end was trimmed by 5 bases and the J gene end by 8 bases; junction bases not matched to a gene: 7. This CDR3 is built from 15 residues. The CDR3 spells CASSPPGLAGITQYF. In DNA form, the CDR3 reads TGTGCCAGCAGCCCCCCGGGACTAGCGGGAATTACGCAGTATTTT.

V is TRBV5-1 and J is TRBJ2-7, with 12 nucleotides matching TRBD2. Germline V gene data show CDR1 as SGHRS and CDR2 as YFSETQ. The CDR3 contains 15 residues. The V gene end was trimmed by 0 bases and the J gene end by 5 bases; junction bases not matched to a gene: 3. CDR3 loop: CASSLETSGSHEQYF. CDR3 in DNA: TGCGCCAGCAGCTTGGAGACTAGCGGGAGCCACGAGCAGTACTTC.

This clone was seen only once. The chain has TRBV6-5 and TRBJ2-1, with D unresolved. Germline V gene lookup returns CDR1 MNHEY and CDR2 SVGAGI. The length of the CDR3 is 13 residues. V gave up 2 bases and J gave up 9 bases, with 11 bases separating them. CDR3 DNA: TGTGCCAGCAGTTACGCAAAATTAGGTGAGCAGTTCTTC. This codes for CASSYAKLGEQFF.

This rearrangement joins TRBV5-5 to TRBJ2-5; TRBD2 is a possible D gene (6 bases). Germline-derived CDR1 and CDR2 are SGHKS and YYEKEE (reference sequence). The CDR3 covers 14 residues. Trimming left V 4 bases short and J 7 bases short, with 17 bases between. This chain's CDR3 is CASSRLGGQGTQYF. CDR3 nucleotide sequence: TGTGCCAGCAGCCGGCTTGGAGGGCAGGGGACCCAGTACTTC. Full variable domain (remainder filled in from reference TRBV5-5 and TRBJ2-5): DAGVTQSPTHLIKTRGQQVTLRCSPISGHKSVSWYQQVLGQGPQFIFQYYEKEERGRGNFPDRFSARQFPNYSSELNVNALLLGDSALYLCASSRLGGQGTQYFGPGTRLLVL.

The chain joins TRBV9 to TRBJ1-1; D uncertain. V was trimmed by 4 bases and J by 0 bases, leaving 19 bases between them. This CDR3 spans 17 amino acids. Germline values: CDR1 SGDLS, CDR2 YYNGEE. The CDR3: CASSPGGTDALNTEAFF. The DNA for the CDR3 is TGTGCCAGCAGCCCCGGAGGTACAGATGCCCTGAACACTGAAGCTTTCTTT.

This chain joins TRBV5-1 and TRBJ2-5; a possible D gene is TRBD1 (6 bases). V lost 4 bases and J lost 1, with 14 bases in between. The length of the CDR3 is 15 residues. Germline V gene sequence: CDR1 SGHRS, CDR2 YFSETQ. The CDR3 DNA reads as TGCGCCAGCAGCCCAACGGACAGACCCCAAGAGACCCAGTACTTC. This encodes CASSPTDRPQETQYF.

J is TRBJ2-1 and V is TRBV19; D gene unclear. The CDR3 has 14 residues. With 4 bases removed from V and 4 bases from J, the gap between germline ends came to 11 bases. Germline V gives CDR1 LNHDA, CDR2 SQIVND (reference sequence). Here the CDR3 DNA reads TGTGCCAGTAGTAGACGTGTGGGTTACAATGAGCAGTTCTTC. Encoded protein: CASSRRVGYNEQFF.

The J gene is TRBJ2-1, the V gene TRBV27; weak D call: TRBD2 (5 bases). The CDR3 consists of 14 residues. Trimming removed 5 bases from V and 7 bases from J, with 15 bases in between. Germline V gives CDR1 MNHEY, CDR2 SMNVEV (reference sequence). CDR3 coding DNA: TGTGCCAGCAGTCGGGCCTCGGGGTGGAATGAGCAGTTCTTC. It is translated as CASSRASGWNEQFF.

V and J are TRBV5-1 and TRBJ2-7; D is undetermined. The germline CDR1 and CDR2 sequences are SGHRS and YFSETQ. The CDR3 runs 14 residues. V shed 4 bases and J shed 4 bases, with 15 bases lying between them. CDR3 nucleotide sequence: TGCGCCAGCAGCCCCCAGGCTGGCGCTTACGAGCAGTACTTC. This translates into CASSPQAGAYEQYF.

J is TRBJ2-7 and V is TRBV28; D ambiguous. There are 15 residues in the CDR3. Trimming cost V 6 bases and J 5 bases, with 20 bases left between them. Germline lookup yields CDR1 MDHEN and CDR2 SYDVKM. The CDR3 bases are TGTGCCAGCAGCGCGCGCTCGGACCCCGGCAACGAGCAGTACTTC. Residues: CASSARSDPGNEQYF.

The CDR3 DNA reads as TGTGCCAGCAGCCAATCAGCGGACTCCTACGAGCAGTACTTC. Encoded protein: CASSQSADSYEQYF. The chain is built from TRBV16 and TRBJ2-7, with D perhaps matching TRBD2 (5 bases). Germline V gene data show CDR1 as KGHSY and CDR2 as FQNENV. The CDR3 has 14 residues. The ends were cut back, 0 bases at V and 0 bases at J, with 6 bases in the middle. The full variable domain, completed using reference TRBV16 and TRBJ2-7, is GEEVAQTPKHLVRGEGQKAKLYCAPIKGHSYVFWYQQVLKNEFKFLISFQNENVFDETGMPKERFSAKCLPNSPCSLEIQATKLEDSAVYFCASSQSADSYEQYFGPGTRLTVT.

CDR3 protein: CASSLGTGITGELFF. CDR3 DNA: TGTGCCAGCAGTTTGGGGACAGGTATAACCGGGGAGCTGTTTTTT. The chain recombines TRBV27 with TRBJ2-2; the match to TRBD1 covers 8 bases. The V gene end was trimmed by 3 bases and the J gene end by 5 bases; junction bases not matched to a gene: 5. The germline gives CDR1 MNHEY, CDR2 SMNVEV (reference sequence). This CDR3 region has 15 residues.

The genes are TRBV7-9 and TRBJ2-1; tentative D call: TRBD1 (6 bases). Germline CDR1 is SEHNR and CDR2 is FQNEAQ (reference sequence). Trimming took off 3 bases at V and 8 bases at J, with 14 bases between the two ends. The CDR3 has 14 residues. The CDR3: CASSFFGRGDEQFF. In DNA, the CDR3 is TGTGCCAGCAGCTTTTTTGGCAGGGGAGATGAGCAGTTCTTC.

The rearrangement uses TRBV7-9 and TRBJ2-7; 7 nucleotides line up with TRBD2. J lost 1 base, V lost 8 bases, and 11 bases had no gene match. Germline loops: CDR1 SEHNR, CDR2 FQNEAQ (reference sequence). There are 15 residues in the CDR3. The CDR3 loop is CASAGEGGSSYEQYF. CDR3 nucleotides: TGTGCCAGCGCCGGTGAAGGCGGGAGTTCCTACGAGCAGTACTTC.

The gene calls are TRBV7-6 and TRBJ2-1; 7 bases agree with TRBD1. V lost 5 bases and J lost 7; bases outside the gene matches: 17. In germline, CDR1 is SGHVS, CDR2 FNYEAQ. The CDR3 loop spans 17 amino acids. CDR3 sequence (DNA): TGTGCCAGCAGCCCGACAGGGTCGAGGGAGTGGGTTAATGAGCAGTTCTTC. Translated, it gives CASSPTGSREWVNEQFF.

The CDR3 DNA follows: TGTGCTAGTGCGTACACCGAGGGCTACGAGCAGTACTTC. Translating gives CASAYTEGYEQYF. This rearrangement joins TRBV12-5 to TRBJ2-7, with D possibly TRBD2 on 5 matching bases. The CDR3 totals 13 residues. Trimming left V 7 bases short and J 3 bases short, with 13 bases between. The germline CDR1 and CDR2 sequences are LGHNT and FRNRAP.

The chain has TRBV7-6 and TRBJ2-1; 12 bases are shared with TRBD2. V lost 1 base and J lost 9; bases outside the gene matches: 4. CDR3 size: 15 residues. Germline CDR1 and CDR2: SGHVS and FNYEAQ. In nucleotides, the CDR3 is TGTGCCAGCAGCTTAGTACTAGCGGGAGGTAGTGAGCAGTTCTTC. It encodes CASSLVLAGGSEQFF.

This clone was seen a single time. The chain joins TRBV2 to TRBJ2-6; TRBD1 agrees at 7 bases. V shed 7 bases, J shed 2 bases, and the junction held 14 bases outside the gene matches. Germline CDR1 reads SNHLY; CDR2 reads FYNNEI. The CDR3 spans 18 residues. DNA for the CDR3: TGTGCCAGCACCCAGACAGGGCCTTTACCCACTGGGGCCAACGTCCTGACTTTC. Protein: CASTQTGPLPTGANVLTF.

V and J are TRBV7-9 and TRBJ2-1; unclear D gene. The CDR3 sequence is 12 residues long. In germline, CDR1 is SEHNR, CDR2 FQNEAQ (reference sequence). V dropped 1 base and J dropped 10 bases, with 8 bases sitting between them. The CDR3 loop is CASSLVVREQFF. In nucleotides, the CDR3 is TGTGCCAGCAGCTTAGTCGTCAGAGAGCAGTTCTTC. Full variable domain (outside the CDR3, taken from reference TRBV7-9 and TRBJ2-1): DTGVSQNPRHKITKRGQNVTFRCDPISEHNRLYWYRQTLGQGPEFLTYFQNEAQLEKSRLLSDRFSAERPKGSFSTLEIQRTEQGDSAMYLCASSLVVREQFFGPGTRLTVL.